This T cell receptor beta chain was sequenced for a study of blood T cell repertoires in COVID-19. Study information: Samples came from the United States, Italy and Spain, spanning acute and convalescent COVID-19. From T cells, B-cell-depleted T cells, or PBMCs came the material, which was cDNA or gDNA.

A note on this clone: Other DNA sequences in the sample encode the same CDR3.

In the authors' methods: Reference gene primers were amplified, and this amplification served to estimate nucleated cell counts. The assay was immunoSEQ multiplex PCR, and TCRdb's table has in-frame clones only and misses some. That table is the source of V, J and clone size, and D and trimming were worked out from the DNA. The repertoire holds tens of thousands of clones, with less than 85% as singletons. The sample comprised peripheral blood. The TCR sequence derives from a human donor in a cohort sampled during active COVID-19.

The CDR3 here is CASSWTSGSSYEQYF. The CDR3 DNA follows: TGTGCCAGCAGCTGGACTAGCGGGAGCTCCTACGAGCAGTACTTC. V is TRBV27 and J is TRBJ2-7; TRBD2 agrees at 13 bases. The germline V gene encodes CDR1 MNHEY and CDR2 SMNVEV (reference sequence). Trimming cost V 6 bases and J 0 bases; bases outside gene matches: 2. CDR3 length equals 15 residues.